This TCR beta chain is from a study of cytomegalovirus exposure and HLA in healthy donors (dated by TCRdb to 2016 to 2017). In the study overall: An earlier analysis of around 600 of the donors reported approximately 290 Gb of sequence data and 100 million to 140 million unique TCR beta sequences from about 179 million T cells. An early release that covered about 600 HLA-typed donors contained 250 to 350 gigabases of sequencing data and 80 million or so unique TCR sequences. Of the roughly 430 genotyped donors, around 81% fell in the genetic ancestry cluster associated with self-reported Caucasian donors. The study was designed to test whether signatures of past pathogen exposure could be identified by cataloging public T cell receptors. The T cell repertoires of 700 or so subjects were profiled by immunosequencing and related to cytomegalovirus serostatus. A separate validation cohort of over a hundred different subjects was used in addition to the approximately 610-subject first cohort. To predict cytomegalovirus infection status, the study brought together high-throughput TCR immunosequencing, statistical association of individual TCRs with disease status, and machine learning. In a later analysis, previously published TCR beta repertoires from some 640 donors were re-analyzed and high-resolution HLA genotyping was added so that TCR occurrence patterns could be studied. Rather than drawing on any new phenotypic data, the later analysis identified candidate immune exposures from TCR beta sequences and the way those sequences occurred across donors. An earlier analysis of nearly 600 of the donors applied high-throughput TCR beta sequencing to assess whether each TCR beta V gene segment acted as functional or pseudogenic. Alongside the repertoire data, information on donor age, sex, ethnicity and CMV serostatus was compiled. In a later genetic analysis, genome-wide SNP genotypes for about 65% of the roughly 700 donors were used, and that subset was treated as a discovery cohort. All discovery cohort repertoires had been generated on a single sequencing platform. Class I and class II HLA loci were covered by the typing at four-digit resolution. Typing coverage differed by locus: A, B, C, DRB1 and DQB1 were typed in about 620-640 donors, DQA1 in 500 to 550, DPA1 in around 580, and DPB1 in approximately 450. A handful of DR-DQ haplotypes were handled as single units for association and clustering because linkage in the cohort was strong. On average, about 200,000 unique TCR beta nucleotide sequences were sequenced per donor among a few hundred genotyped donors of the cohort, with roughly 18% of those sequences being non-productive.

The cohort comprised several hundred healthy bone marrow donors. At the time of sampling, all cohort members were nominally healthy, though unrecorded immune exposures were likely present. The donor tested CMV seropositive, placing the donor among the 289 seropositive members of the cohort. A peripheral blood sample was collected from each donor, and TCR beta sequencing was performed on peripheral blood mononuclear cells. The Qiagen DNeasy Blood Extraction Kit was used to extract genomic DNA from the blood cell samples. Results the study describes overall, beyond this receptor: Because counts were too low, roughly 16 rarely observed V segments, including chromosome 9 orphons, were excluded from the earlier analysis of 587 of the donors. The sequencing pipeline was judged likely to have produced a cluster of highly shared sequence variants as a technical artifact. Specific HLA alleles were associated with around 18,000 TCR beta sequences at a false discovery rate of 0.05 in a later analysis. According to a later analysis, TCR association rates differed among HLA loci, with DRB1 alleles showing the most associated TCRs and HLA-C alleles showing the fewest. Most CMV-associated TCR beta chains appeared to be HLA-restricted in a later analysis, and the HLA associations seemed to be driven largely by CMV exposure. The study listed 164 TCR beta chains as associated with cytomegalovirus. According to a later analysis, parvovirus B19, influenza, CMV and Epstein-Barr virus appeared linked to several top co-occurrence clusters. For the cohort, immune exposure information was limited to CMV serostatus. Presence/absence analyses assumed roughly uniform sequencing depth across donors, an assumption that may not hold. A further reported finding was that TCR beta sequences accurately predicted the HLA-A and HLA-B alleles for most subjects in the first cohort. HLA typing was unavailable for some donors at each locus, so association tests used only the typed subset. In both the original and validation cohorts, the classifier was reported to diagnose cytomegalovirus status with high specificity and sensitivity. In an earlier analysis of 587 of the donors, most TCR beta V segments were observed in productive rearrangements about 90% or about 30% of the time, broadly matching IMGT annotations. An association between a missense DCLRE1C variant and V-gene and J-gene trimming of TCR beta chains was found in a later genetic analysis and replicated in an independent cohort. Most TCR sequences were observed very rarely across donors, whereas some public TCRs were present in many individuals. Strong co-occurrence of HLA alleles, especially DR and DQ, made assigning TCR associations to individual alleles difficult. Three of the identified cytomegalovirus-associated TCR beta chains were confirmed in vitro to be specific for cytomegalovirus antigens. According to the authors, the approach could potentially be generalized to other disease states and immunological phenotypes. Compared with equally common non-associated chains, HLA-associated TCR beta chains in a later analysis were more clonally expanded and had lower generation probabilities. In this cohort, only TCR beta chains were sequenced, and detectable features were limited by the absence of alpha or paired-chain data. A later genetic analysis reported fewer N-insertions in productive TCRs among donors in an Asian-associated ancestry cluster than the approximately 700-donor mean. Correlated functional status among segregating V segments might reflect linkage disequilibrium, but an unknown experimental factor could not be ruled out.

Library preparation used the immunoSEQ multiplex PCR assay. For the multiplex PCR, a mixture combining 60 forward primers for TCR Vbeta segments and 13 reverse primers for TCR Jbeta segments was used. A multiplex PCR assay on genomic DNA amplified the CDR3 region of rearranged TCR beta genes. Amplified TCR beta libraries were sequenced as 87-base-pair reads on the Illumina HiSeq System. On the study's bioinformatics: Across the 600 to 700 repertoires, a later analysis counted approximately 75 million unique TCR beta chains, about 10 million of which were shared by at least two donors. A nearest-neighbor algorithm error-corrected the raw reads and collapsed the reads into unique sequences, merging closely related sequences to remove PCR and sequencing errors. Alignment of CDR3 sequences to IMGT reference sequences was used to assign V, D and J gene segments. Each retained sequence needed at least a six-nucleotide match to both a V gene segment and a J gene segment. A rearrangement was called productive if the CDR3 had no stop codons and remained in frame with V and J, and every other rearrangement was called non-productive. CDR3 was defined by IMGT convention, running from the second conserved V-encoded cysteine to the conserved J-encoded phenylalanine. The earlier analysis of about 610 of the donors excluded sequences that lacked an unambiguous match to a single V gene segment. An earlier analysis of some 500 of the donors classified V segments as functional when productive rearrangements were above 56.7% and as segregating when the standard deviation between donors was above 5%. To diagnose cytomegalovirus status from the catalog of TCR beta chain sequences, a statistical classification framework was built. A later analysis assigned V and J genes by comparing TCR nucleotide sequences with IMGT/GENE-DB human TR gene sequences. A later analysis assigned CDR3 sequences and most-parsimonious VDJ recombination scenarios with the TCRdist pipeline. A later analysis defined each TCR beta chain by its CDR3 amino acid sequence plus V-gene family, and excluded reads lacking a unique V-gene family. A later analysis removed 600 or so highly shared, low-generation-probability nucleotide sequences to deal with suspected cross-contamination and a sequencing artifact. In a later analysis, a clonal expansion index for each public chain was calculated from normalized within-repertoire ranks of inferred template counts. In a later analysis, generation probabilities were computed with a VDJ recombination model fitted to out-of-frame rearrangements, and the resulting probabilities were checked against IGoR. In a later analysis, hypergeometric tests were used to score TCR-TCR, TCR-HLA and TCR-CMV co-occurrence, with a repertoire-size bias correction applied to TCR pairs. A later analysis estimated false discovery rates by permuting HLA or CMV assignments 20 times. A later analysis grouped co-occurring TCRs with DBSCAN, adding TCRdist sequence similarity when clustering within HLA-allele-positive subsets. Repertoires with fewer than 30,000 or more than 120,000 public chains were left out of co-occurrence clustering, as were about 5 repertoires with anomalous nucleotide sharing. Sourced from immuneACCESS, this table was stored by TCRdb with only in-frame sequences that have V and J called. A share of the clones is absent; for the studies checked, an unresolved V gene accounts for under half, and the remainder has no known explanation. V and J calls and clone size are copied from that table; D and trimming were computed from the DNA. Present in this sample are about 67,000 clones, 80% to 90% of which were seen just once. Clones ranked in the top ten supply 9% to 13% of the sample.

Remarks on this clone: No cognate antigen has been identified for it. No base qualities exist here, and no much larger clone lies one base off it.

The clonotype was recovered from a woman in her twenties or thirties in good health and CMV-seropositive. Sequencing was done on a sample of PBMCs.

The sequenced DNA is TGCAGTGGCCGGGAGGGAGAGACCCAGTACTTC. Its amino acids are CSGREGETQYF. The rearranged segments are TRBV20-1 and TRBJ2-5, with 8 central nucleotides matching TRBD2. The germline V end is reduced by 7 bases and the J end by 4 bases; junction bases left unmatched: 2. The germline V gene (reference sequence) specifies DFQATT as CDR1 and SNEGSKA as CDR2. Including the terminal cysteine and phenylalanine, the CDR3 comprises 11 residues. Only the CDR3 portion is preserved as DNA: 33 bases, with reading frame beginning at the first base.